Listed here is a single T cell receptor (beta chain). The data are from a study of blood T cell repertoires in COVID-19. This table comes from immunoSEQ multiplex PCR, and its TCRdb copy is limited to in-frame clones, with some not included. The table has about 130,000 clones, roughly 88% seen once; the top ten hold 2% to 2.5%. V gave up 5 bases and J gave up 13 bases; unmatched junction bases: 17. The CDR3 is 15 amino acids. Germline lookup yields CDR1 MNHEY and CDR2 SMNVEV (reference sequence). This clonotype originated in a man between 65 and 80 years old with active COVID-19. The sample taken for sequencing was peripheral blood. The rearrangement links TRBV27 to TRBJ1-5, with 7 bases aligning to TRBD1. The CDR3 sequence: CASSPSRQGPLPQHF. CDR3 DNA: TGTGCCAGCAGTCCGTCTCGACAGGGCCCTCTTCCACAGCATTTT.